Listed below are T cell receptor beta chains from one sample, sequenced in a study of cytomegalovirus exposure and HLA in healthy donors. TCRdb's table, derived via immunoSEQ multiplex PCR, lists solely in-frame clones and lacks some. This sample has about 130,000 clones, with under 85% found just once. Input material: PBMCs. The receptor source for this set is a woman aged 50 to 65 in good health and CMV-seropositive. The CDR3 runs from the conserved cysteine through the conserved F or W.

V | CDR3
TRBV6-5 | CASSYEQGVYGYTF
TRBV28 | CASSLYWGSSGYTF
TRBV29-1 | CSVAVSGHEQYF
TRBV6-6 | CASSSPGGDTQYF
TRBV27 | CASSPGTAMNQPQHF
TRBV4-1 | CASSQDLAGGLVETQYF
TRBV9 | CASSPSDRGISEQYF
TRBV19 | CASSHRDNQPQHF
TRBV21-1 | CASSKGARSGSYEQYF
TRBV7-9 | CASSTSGHRGETQYF
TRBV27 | CASSFITSEADTQYF
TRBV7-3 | CASSSQVDTEAFF
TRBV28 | CASLGGGGIFSYGYTF
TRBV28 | CASSRLTGGGEKLFF
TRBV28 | CASRDRERGYTF
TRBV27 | CASSSGQGYGYTF
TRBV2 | CASSGLQGNIYEQYF
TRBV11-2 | CASSFAGVGYGYTF
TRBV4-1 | CASSQVDMFSYNEQFF
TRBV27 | CASSPQVGIDSGNTIYF
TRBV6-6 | CASSSQGSGTEAFF
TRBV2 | CASSERDTTLDYGYTF
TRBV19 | CASQDRRNQPQHF
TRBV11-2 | CASSPSRTGVNQYF
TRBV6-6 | CASSQDRTDNSPLHF
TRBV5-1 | CASSSLGQGGEKLFF
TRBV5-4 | CASSLPGGTEQYF
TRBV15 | CATRGGGSNYGYTF
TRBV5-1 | CASSAQGSTDTQYF
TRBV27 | CASSSLAGVVDTQYF
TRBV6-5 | CATGRGMNTEAFF
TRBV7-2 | CASSRSPQETQYF
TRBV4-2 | CASSQDLWTAITNTGELFF
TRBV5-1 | CASSLGQGADTQYF
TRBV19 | CASSIGQGAILTGNTIYF
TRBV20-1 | CSARDYTEAFF
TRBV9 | CASHPGQSTDTQYF
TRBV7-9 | CASSWDSSLYTF
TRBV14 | CASSRGTSGGSRTETQYF
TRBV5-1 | CASSQGQGTGELFF
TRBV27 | CASSLTGVYGYTF
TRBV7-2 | CASSFTSGGYEQYF
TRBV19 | CASSIDRDRPYEQYF
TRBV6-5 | CASRRSSGGHEQYF
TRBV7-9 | CASSLASSGGSSF